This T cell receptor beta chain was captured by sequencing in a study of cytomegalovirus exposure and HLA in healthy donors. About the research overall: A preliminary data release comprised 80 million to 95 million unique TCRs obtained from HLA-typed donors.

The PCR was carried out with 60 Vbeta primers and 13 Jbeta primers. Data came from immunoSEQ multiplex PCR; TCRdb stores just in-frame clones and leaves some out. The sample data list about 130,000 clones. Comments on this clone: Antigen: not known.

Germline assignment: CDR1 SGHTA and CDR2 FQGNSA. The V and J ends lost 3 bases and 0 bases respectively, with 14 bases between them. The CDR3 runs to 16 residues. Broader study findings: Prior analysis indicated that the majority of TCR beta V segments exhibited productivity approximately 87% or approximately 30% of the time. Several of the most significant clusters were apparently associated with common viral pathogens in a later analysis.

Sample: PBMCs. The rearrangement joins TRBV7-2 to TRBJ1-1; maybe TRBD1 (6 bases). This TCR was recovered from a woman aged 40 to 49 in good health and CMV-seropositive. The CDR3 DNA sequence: TGTGCCAGCAGCTTTGCTTGGGGGCGCATGAACACTGAAGCTTTCTTT. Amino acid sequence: CASSFAWGRMNTEAFF.